This TCR beta chain derives from a study of OX40 agonist ivuxolimab in advanced cancers. Broadly, across the study: Ivuxolimab was a fully human IgG2 agonistic monoclonal antibody targeting the costimulatory receptor OX40 (CD134). In the dose-escalation cohort, around four fifths of patients were male, and the mean age was approximately 55 years, with a range of roughly 20 to 85. Intravenous ivuxolimab was administered to patients every 2 weeks at six dose levels: 0.01, 0.1, 0.3, 1.5, 3 and 10 mg/kg. Partial responses occurred in three dose-escalation patients, of whom one had hepatocellular carcinoma and two had cutaneous melanoma. Prior anti-PD-1, anti-PD-L1 or anti-CTLA-4 therapy was permitted, and checkpoint inhibitors had been received by around 39% of dose-escalation patients. Peripheral TCRbeta sequencing aimed to test whether ivuxolimab altered TCR sequence diversity and caused clonal T-cell expansion. Of the roughly 54 dose-escalation patients, hepatocellular carcinoma was present in 19, melanoma in some 15, renal cell carcinoma in 9 and head and neck cancer in 9. The paper covers the monotherapy dose-escalation part of the phase I ivuxolimab trial, which included N of about 50 patients. What the research found in general, with its limitations: Low levels of normalized T-cell clonal expansion were also seen in some nonresponding patients. In partial responders in the 0.1-3.0 mg/kg groups, normalized peripheral clonal expansion was found to be among the lowest, especially among CD8+ T cells. Clonal expansion of both CD4+ and CD8+ blood T cells was observed from baseline to week 6 at doses 0.1 to 3.0 mg/kg. After ivuxolimab, more expanded clones were found on average in CD8+ T cells than in CD4+ T cells. Which antigens the clonally expanded peripheral T cells were specific for was not determined.

The table lists this clone with a few counts. There is no known antigen for this receptor. Qualities for individual bases were not recorded, and no much larger clone is one base off. For sequencing of the TCRbeta CDR3 region, genomic DNA was extracted from the sorted cells. TCRbeta CDR3 regions were sequenced using the immunoSEQ Assay. TCRdb stores this immuneACCESS table with in-frame sequences only. Part of the clones is absent; in the studies checked, under half of the shortfall reflects unresolved V genes, and no reason is known for the rest. The sample contains around 56,000 clones, 80% to 90% of them found a single time. Roughly 1.5% of the sample goes to the ten largest clones. Patients with autoimmune disease history or receiving systemic immunosuppression were excluded from the trial. Peripheral blood for TCR sequencing was collected from all dose cohorts at baseline, on cycle 4 day 1, and on cycle 7 day 1. The samples were taken from a phase I, first-in-human, multicenter, open-label dose-escalation trial of ivuxolimab. Adults with locally advanced or metastatic melanoma, renal cell, hepatocellular, or head and neck squamous cell carcinoma were enrolled in the trial. CD4+ and CD8+ T cells were sorted separately from peripheral blood before TCR sequencing.

The germline V gene specifies LGHNA as CDR1 and YNFKEQ as CDR2. Cut back by 1 base and 8 bases, the V and J ends lie 9 bases apart. Measured from the cysteine to the phenylalanine, the CDR3 is 13 residues long. Just CDR3 DNA is preserved here, 39 bases in frame from base 1. This clonotype originated in an adult with an advanced solid tumor such as melanoma, head and neck, liver or kidney cancer. The chain couples TRBV4-2 to TRBJ2-1; the D gene cannot be resolved reliably. Sequencing used CD4+ or CD8+ T cells sorted from blood, obtained in a trial of the OX40 agonist ivuxolimab. The DNA sequence follows: TGTGCCAGCAGCCAAGTTTCAGAACATGAGCAGTTCTTC. Its translation is CASSQVSEHEQFF.